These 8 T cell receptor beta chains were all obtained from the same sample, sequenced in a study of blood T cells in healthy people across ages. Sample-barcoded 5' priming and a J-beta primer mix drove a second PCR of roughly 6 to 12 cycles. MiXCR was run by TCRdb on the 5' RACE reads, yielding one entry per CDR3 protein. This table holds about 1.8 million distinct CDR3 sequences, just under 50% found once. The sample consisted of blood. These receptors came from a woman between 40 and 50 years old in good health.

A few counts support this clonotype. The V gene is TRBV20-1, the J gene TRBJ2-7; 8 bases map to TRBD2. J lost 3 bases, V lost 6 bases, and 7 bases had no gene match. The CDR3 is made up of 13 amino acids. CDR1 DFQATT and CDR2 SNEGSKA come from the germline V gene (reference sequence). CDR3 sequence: CSACSGEDYEQYF. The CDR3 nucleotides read TGCAGTGCCTGTAGCGGGGAAGACTACGAGCAGTACTTC.

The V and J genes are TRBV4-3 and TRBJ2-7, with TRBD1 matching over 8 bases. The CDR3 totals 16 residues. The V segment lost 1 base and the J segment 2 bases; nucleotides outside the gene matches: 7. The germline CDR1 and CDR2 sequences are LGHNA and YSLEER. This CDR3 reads CASSQGTGTGPYEQYF. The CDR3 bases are TGCGCCAGCAGCCAAGGTACCGGGACAGGTCCCTACGAGCAGTACTTC.

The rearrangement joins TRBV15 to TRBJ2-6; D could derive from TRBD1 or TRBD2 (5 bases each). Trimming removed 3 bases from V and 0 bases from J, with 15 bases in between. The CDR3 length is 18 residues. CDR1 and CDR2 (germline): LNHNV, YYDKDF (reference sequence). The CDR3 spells CATSRGRDLSSGANVLTF. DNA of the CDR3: TGTGCCACCAGCAGGGGCAGGGACCTTTCCTCTGGGGCCAACGTCCTGACTTTC.

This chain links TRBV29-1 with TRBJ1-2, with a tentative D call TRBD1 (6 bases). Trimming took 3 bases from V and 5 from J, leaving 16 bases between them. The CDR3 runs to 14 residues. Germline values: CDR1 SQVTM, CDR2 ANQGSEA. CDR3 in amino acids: CSVDSRGAGYGYTF. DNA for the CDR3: TGCAGCGTTGACTCCAGGGGTGCAGGGTATGGCTACACCTTC.

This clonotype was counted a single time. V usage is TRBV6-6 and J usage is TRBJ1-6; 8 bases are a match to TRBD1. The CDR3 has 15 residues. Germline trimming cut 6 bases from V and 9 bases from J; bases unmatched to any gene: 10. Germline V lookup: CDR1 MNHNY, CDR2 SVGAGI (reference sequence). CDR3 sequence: CASSQDRVRGSPLHF. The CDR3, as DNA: TGTGCCAGCAGCCAGGACAGGGTACGAGGTTCACCCCTCCACTTT.

The CDR3, as DNA: TGTGCCAGCAGCAAGGGACAGATAAACACTGAAGCTTTCTTT. Residues: CASSKGQINTEAFF. This chain joins TRBV5-6 and TRBJ1-1; 7 bases align to TRBD1. V gave up 4 bases and J gave up 2 bases; unmatched junction bases: 5. Germline loops: CDR1 SGHDT, CDR2 YYEEEE. The CDR3 is made up of 14 amino acids.

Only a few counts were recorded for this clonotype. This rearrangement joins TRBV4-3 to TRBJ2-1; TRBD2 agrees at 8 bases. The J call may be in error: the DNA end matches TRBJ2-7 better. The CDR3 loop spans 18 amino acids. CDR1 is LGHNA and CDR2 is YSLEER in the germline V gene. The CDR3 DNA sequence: TGCGCCAGCAGCCAAGATGTGGCGGGGGGAATCTCCTACAATGAGCAGTACTTC. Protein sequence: CASSQDVAGGISYNEQYF.

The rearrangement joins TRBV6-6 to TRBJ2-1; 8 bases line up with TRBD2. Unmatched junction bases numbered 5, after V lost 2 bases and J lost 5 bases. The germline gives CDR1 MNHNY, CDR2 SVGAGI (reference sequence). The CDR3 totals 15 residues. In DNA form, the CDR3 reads TGTGCCAGCAGTTACGCGGCGGGGGGACACAATGAGCAGTTCTTC. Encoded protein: CASSYAAGGHNEQFF.